This T cell receptor (beta chain) was profiled in a study of shared clonotypes between healthy human individuals. CDR3 size: 15 residues. Germline CDR1 is ENHRY and CDR2 is SYGVKD. J lost 0 bases, V lost 6 bases, and 4 bases had no gene match. This clone was counted once. Its antigen is not known. Sequencing was performed with immunoSEQ multiplex PCR; in TCRdb, only in-frame clones are kept and a portion is missing. The sample includes fewer than 2.5 million clones, approximately 93% seen only once; the top ten take around 0.37%. Study outcomes and limitations: Generally, naive subsets (rather than memory subsets) showed larger estimated richness.

Each of the donors was a healthy adult who was HIV-negative and had not had a recent acute infection or vaccination. Naive CD45RA+ and memory CD45RA-negative subsets were split from CD4+ cells. The chain combines TRBV10-3 with TRBJ2-1; 8 bases map to TRBD2. This receptor was taken from a man aged 18 to 29 in good health. Some clones in this sample may be carry-over from other donors' samples. The sequenced material came from naive CD4+ T cells from PBMCs. Subset specified: CD45RA+ positively selected. The CDR3 DNA sequence: TGTGCCATCAGGCCAGCGGGAGTCTCCTACAATGAGCAGTTCTTC. Protein: CAIRPAGVSYNEQFF.